The sequence of this T cell receptor beta chain was determined in a study of cytomegalovirus exposure and HLA in healthy donors. General observations from the study: TCR sequences were mostly rare, though some public TCRs occurred in many donors. Later genetic work tied a missense DCLRE1C variant to beta-chain V and J trimming.

Per the germline V gene, CDR1 is MNHEY and CDR2 is SVGAGI. The CDR3 totals 15 residues. The trim removed 2 bases at V and 7 bases at J, leaving 6 bases unmatched. 13 Jbeta primers and 60 Vbeta primers were used for the PCR. This table comes from immunoSEQ multiplex PCR, and its TCRdb copy is limited to in-frame clones, with some not included. The top ten hold roughly 2% of the sample, which has 170,000 or so clones, approximately 86% seen once. Concerning this clone itself: Its matching antigen is unknown.

The chain recombines TRBV6-5 with TRBJ2-7; the match to TRBD2 covers 12 bases. The sequenced sample was PBMCs. The TCR comes from a woman aged 18-29 years in good health and CMV-seronegative. The CDR3 nucleotides read TGTGCCAGCAGTTACGAGACTAGCGGGGGCTGGGAGCAGTACTTC. Its translation: CASSYETSGGWEQYF.